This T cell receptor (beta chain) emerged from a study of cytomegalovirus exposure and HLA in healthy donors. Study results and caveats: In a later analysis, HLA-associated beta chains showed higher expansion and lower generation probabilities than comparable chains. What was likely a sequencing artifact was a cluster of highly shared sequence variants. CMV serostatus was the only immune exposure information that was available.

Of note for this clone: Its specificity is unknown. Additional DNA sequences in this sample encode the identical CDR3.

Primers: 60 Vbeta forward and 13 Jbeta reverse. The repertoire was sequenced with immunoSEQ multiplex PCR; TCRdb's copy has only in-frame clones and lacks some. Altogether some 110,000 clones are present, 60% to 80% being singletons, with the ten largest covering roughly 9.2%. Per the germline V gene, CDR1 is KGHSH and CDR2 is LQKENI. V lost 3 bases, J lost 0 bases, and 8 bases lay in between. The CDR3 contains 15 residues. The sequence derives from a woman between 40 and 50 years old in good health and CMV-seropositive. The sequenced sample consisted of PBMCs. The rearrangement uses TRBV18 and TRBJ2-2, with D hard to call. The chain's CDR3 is CASSPLTANTGELFF. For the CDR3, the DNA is TGTGCCAGCTCACCCCTTACAGCGAACACCGGGGAGCTGTTTTTT.